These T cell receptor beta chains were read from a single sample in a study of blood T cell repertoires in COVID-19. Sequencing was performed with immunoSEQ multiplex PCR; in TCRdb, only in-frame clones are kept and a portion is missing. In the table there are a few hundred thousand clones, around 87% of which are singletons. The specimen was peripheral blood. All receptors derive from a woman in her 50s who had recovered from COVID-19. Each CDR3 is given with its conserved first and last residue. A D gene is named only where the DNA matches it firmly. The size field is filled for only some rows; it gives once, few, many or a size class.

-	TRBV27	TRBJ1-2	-	CASSRGTDPLGYTF	TGTGCCAGCAGCCGCGGGACCGATCCCTTAGGCTACACCTTC
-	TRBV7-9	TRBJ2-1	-	CASSFVGARMDEQFF	TGTGCCAGCAGCTTCGTGGGGGCGCGTATGGATGAGCAGTTCTTC
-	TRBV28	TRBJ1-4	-	CASIPAGDDGKLFF	TGTGCCAGCATTCCGGCGGGGGATGACGGAAAACTGTTTTTT
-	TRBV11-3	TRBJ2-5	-	CASSQTPVPGETQYF	TGTGCCAGCAGCCAAACCCCAGTACCGGGGGAGACCCAGTACTTC
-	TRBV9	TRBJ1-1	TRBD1	CASSATGGAAAFF	TGTGCCAGCAGCGCGACAGGGGGCGCGGCAGCTTTCTTT
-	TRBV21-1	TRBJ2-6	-	CASSNGSGANVLTF	TGTGCCAGCAGCAACGGTTCTGGGGCCAACGTCCTGACTTTC
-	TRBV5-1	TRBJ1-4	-	CASISSGLANEKLFF	TGCGCCAGCATTTCCTCGGGACTTGCTAATGAAAAACTGTTTTTT
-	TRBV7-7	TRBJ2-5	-	CASSLDSQETQYF	TGTGCTAGCAGCTTAGATTCGCAAGAGACCCAGTACTTC
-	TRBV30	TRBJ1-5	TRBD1	CAWSATGDWQPQHF	TGTGCCTGGAGTGCGACAGGGGATTGGCAGCCCCAGCATTTT
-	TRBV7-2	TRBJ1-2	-	CASSLPGEIGYTF	TGTGCCAGCAGCTTACCAGGGGAAATTGGCTACACCTTC
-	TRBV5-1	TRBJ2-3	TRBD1	CASSATGLNPDTQYF	TGCGCCAGCAGCGCGACAGGGCTCAATCCAGATACGCAGTATTTT
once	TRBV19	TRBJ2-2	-	CASSIQGNTGELFF	TGTGCCAGTAGTATCCAGGGGAACACCGGGGAGCTGTTTTTT
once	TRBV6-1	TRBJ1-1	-	CASSEGWGRPLNTEAFF	TGTGCCAGCAGTGAAGGATGGGGCAGGCCTCTGAACACTGAAGCTTTCTTT
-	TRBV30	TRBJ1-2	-	CARYDRLPGYTF	TGTGCCCGATATGACAGGCTTCCTGGCTACACCTTC
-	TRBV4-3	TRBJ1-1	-	CASSQVPGHNTEAFF	TGCGCCAGCAGCCAAGTGCCGGGACACAACACTGAAGCTTTCTTT
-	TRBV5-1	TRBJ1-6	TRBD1	CASSQAGQGSYNSPLHF	TGCGCCAGCAGCCAGGCGGGACAGGGGTCCTATAATTCACCCCTCCACTTT
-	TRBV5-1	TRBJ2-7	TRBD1	CASSLGGQGADEQYF	TGCGCCAGCAGCTTGGGGGGACAGGGGGCCGATGAGCAGTACTTC
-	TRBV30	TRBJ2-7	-	CAWSRNGDTKQYF	TGTGCCTGGAGTAGGAACGGGGACACGAAGCAGTACTTC
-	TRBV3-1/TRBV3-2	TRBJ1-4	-	CASSQGGTRKNEKLFF	TGTGCCAGCAGCCAAGGTGGGACAAGGAAAAATGAAAAACTGTTTTTT
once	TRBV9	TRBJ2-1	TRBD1	CASSPGTGYNEQFF	TGTGCCAGCAGCCCCGGGACAGGGTACAATGAGCAGTTCTTC
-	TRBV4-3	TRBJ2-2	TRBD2	CASSQDPSGNTGELFF	TGCGCCAGCAGCCAAGACCCTAGCGGAAACACCGGGGAGCTGTTTTTT
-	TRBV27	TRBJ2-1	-	CASSLDNSRRNEQFF	TGTGCCAGCAGTTTAGACAATTCCCGCCGCAATGAGCAGTTCTTC
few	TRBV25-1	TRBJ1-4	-	CASSEIGRGFGEKLFF	TGTGCCAGCAGTGAAATTGGCCGAGGGTTTGGCGAAAAACTGTTTTTT
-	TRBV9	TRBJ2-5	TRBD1	CASSPRVGQGLLQETQYF	TGTGCCAGCAGCCCCAGGGTCGGACAGGGGCTTCTACAAGAGACCCAGTACTTC
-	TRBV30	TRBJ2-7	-	CAWAQRSRGYEQYF	TGTGCCTGGGCGCAGAGGAGTAGAGGCTACGAGCAGTACTTC
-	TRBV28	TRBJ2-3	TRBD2	CASSEPGLSVNTQYF	TGTGCCAGCAGTGAACCGGGACTAAGTGTAAATACGCAGTATTTT
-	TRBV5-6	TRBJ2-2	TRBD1	CASRRRTGSTNTGELFF	TGTGCCAGCAGGAGACGGACAGGGTCCACGAACACCGGGGAGCTGTTTTTT
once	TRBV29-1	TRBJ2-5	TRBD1	CSVGTGEETQYF	TGCAGCGTGGGGACAGGCGAAGAGACCCAGTACTTC
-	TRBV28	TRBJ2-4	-	CASSYGRGVQYF	TGTGCCAGCAGTTATGGGAGGGGGGTTCAGTACTTC
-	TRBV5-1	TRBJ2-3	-	CASSDPGSPTLTDTQYF	TGCGCCAGCAGCGACCCAGGCAGCCCAACACTCACAGATACGCAGTATTTT
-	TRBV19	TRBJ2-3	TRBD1	CASSLGGAGTDTQYF	TGTGCCAGTAGTTTAGGGGGCGCCGGCACAGATACGCAGTATTTT
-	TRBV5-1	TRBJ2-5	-	CASSVDSNQETQYF	TGCGCCAGCAGCGTAGACAGTAACCAAGAGACCCAGTACTTC
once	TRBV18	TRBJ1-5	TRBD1	CASSPGTDQPQHF	TGTGCCAGCTCACCAGGGACAGATCAGCCCCAGCATTTT
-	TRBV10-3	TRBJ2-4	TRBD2	CAISDPGTSGKGAKNIQYF	TGTGCCATCAGTGATCCGGGGACTAGCGGGAAGGGTGCCAAAAACATTCAGTACTTC
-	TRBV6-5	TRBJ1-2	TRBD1	CASRQGQHYGYTF	TGTGCCAGCAGACAGGGACAGCACTATGGCTACACCTTC
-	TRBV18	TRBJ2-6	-	CASAIRPGLLSSGANVLTF	TGTGCCAGCGCGATCCGGCCGGGACTCTTAAGCTCTGGGGCCAACGTCCTGACTTTC
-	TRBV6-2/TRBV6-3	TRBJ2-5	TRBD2	CASSRRTGGGETQYF	TGTGCCAGCAGTCGCAGGACGGGAGGCGGAGAGACCCAGTACTTC
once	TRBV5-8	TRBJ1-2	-	CASSLRLDGYTF	TGTGCCAGCAGCTTGCGGCTAGATGGCTACACCTTC
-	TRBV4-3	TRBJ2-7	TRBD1	CASSTRQGDYEQYF	TGCGCCAGCAGCACACGACAGGGCGACTACGAGCAGTACTTC
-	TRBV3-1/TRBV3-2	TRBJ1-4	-	CASSPGNYNEKLFF	TGTGCCAGCAGCCCCGGGAACTATAATGAAAAACTGTTTTTT
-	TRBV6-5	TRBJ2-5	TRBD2	CASSYRGGTQYF	TGTGCCAGCAGTTATCGGGGGGGGACCCAGTACTTC